The 8 T cell receptor beta chains presented below share a single source sample, sequenced in a study of shared clonotypes between healthy human individuals. Method: immunoSEQ multiplex PCR; TCRdb's copy keeps in-frame clones and lacks some. The sample has around 700,000 clones; about two thirds are singletons. The specimen was memory CD4+ T cells sorted from blood. The subset is: CD45RA-negative fraction. All receptors come from a woman in her 30s in good health.

The chain joins TRBV28 to TRBJ1-3; 9 bases are a match to TRBD1. Per germline, CDR1 MDHEN and CDR2 SYDVKM. Trimming at V came to 3 bases and at J to 4 bases, leaving 7 bases not matched to a gene. CDR3 size: 16 residues. The CDR3 DNA follows: TGTGCCAGCAGTTTGGACAGGGGCGCGTTGGGAAACACCATATATTTT. Its translation: CASSLDRGALGNTIYF.

The chain uses TRBV10-1 and TRBJ1-2; D uncertain. The length of the CDR3 is 14 residues. V shed 2 bases and J shed 5 bases, with 12 bases lying between them. Germline lookup yields CDR1 WNHNN and CDR2 SYGVQD (reference sequence). CDR3 region: CASSEGRGRYGYTF. CDR3 bases: TGCGCCAGCAGTGAGGGTCGTGGCAGATATGGCTACACCTTC.

The sample holds one count of this clone. V and J are TRBV9 and TRBJ2-2; a weak D match, TRBD2 (5 bases). From germline, CDR1 is SGDLS and CDR2 YYNGEE. This CDR3 region has 16 residues. Trimming shortened V by 0 bases and J by 7 bases, and 16 bases separated the two germline ends. The CDR3: CASSVVSRPRGGELFF. Here the CDR3 DNA reads TGTGCCAGCAGCGTAGTGTCAAGGCCTCGGGGCGGGGAGCTGTTTTTT.

The genes are TRBV28 and TRBJ1-4, with D tentatively TRBD1 (6 bases). V lost 7 bases to trimming and J lost 5 bases, with 17 bases between them. The CDR3 loop spans 15 amino acids. Germline CDR1 is MDHEN and CDR2 is SYDVKM. This CDR3 is CASTPGRGANEKLFF. In DNA, the CDR3 is TGTGCCAGCACCCCCGGGCGGGGGGCAAATGAAAAACTGTTTTTT.

The DNA of the CDR3 is TGTGCCAGCAGCTCGGACAGGGGAAGCACAGATACGCAGTATTTT. Amino acids: CASSSDRGSTDTQYF. The J gene is TRBJ2-3, the V gene TRBV7-9, with 9 bases lining up with TRBD1. CDR3 length equals 15 residues. After removal of 4 bases from V and 0 bases from J, the junction contained 2 bases not matched to a gene. In germline, CDR1 is SEHNR, CDR2 FQNEAQ (reference sequence).

This sequence joins TRBV27 and TRBJ1-1; D is ambiguous. Germline loops: CDR1 MNHEY, CDR2 SMNVEV (reference sequence). V was trimmed by 7 bases and J by 1 base, leaving 19 bases between them. This CDR3 is built from 16 residues. CDR3: CASKSRRRSRNTEAFF. The CDR3 nucleotides are TGTGCCAGCAAGTCCCGAAGACGCTCTAGGAACACTGAAGCTTTCTTT.

This chain joins TRBV6-1 and TRBJ1-2; unclear D gene. V lost 1 base and J 5 bases, leaving 8 bases between the germline ends. The CDR3 runs 13 residues. From germline, CDR1 is MNHNS and CDR2 SASEGT. CDR3 sequence: CASSEGPDYGYTF. The CDR3 nucleotides are TGTGCCAGCAGTGAAGGGCCAGATTATGGCTACACCTTC.

The rearrangement joins TRBV11-2 to TRBJ1-2, with 11 bases aligning to TRBD1. The CDR3 consists of 16 residues. Unmatched junction bases numbered 9, after V lost 5 bases and J lost 4 bases. The germline CDR1 and CDR2 sequences are SGHAT and FQNNGV. The chain's CDR3 is CASSAGQGGSAYGYTF. CDR3 in DNA: TGTGCCAGCAGCGCGGGACAGGGGGGTTCCGCCTATGGCTACACCTTC.